The sample holds a few counts of the clone carrying this TCR beta chain. These data come from a study of T-cell reconstitution after alpha-beta-depleted transplantation in children. The CDR3 loop spans 12 amino acids. From germline, CDR1 is SGHTA and CDR2 FQGTGA. The V end was cut by 2 bases, the J end by 4 bases, with 5 bases between. Unique molecular identifiers were used in preparing the TCRbeta library. TCRdb fed the PCR reads into MiXCR, producing one record per CDR3 protein. The repertoire holds 250,000 to 300,000 distinct CDR3 sequences, with about 9.5% as singletons. The V gene is TRBV7-3, the J gene TRBJ1-2; D remains ambiguous. This receptor was taken from a boy under two years old with acute myeloid leukemia, due to receive a stem cell transplant. The material was PBMCs, obtained before TCRalphabeta/CD19-depleted stem cell transplant. The DNA of the CDR3 is TGTGCCAGCAGCTTATATCTCTATGGCTACACCTTC. Translated: CASSLYLYGYTF.